Presented here are 17 T cell receptor beta chains from one specimen sequenced in a study of cytomegalovirus exposure and HLA in healthy donors. The PCR was carried out with 60 Vbeta primers and 13 Jbeta primers. Profiling relied on immunoSEQ multiplex PCR, and the TCRdb table lists in-frame clones only, not all of them. The table has about 130,000 clones, 80% seen once; the top ten hold 2% to 3%. The source material was PBMCs. These receptors were obtained from a man in his thirties or forties in good health and CMV-seronegative.

V is TRBV9 and J is TRBJ2-5; D perhaps matches TRBD1 (5 bases). Between the trimmed V and J ends, which lost 0 bases and 5 bases, there was a span of 11 bases. CDR1 is SGDLS, CDR2 YYNGEE, per germline. This CDR3 has 14 amino acids. The CDR3 DNA is TGTGCCAGCAGCGTAGACAGGTCCAGTGAGACCCAGTACTTC. This codes for CASSVDRSSETQYF.

This clone was counted once. The chain recombines TRBV21-1 with TRBJ1-1; TRBD1 was called by the table and not checked on the DNA. TRBV21-1 is a recognized pseudogene. The CDR3 is 16 amino acids. CDR3 nucleotide sequence: TGTGCCAGCAGCAAAGGGGCGACAGCTTCTATTGGTGAAGCTTTCTTT. Its translation: CASSKGATASIGEAFF.

The count of this clone is one. DNA of the CDR3: TGTGCCAGTAGTGTGGGACAGGGGTTGAGACTAGCGGGAGGGTACCTCAATGAGCAGTTCTTC. This gives the protein CASSVGQGLRLAGGYLNEQFF. The V and J genes are TRBV19 and TRBJ2-1; 14 positions agree with TRBD2. The CDR3 is made up of 21 amino acids. Germline lookup yields CDR1 LNHDA and CDR2 SQIVND (reference sequence). Trimming removed 5 bases from V and 6 bases from J; junction bases left unmatched: 21.

The CDR3 DNA sequence: TGTGCCATCAGTGAGTTAGCGGGAGTCAATGAGCAGTTCTTC. Translation gives CAISELAGVNEQFF. This sequence joins TRBV10-3 and TRBJ2-1, with 9 bases lining up with TRBD2. Germline CDR1 and CDR2: ENHRY and SYGVKD. The CDR3 consists of 14 residues. V was pared by 1 base and J by 6 bases, with 1 base of the junction left unmatched.

The rearrangement links TRBV27 to TRBJ2-1; TRBD1 is a possible D gene (6 bases). Trimming left V 4 bases short and J 2 bases short, with 15 bases between. CDR1 and CDR2 (germline): MNHEY, SMNVEV (reference sequence). The CDR3 covers 16 residues. The CDR3 is CASSYLGTIPYNEQFF. The CDR3 coding sequence is TGTGCCAGCAGTTATCTCGGGACAATCCCCTACAATGAGCAGTTCTTC.

V and J are TRBV28 and TRBJ2-5; 10 bases map to TRBD1. Trimming removed 6 bases from V and 4 bases from J; junction bases left unmatched: 5. This CDR3 spans 14 amino acids. Germline V gene sequence: CDR1 MDHEN, CDR2 SYDVKM. DNA for the CDR3: TGTGCCAGCAGCCCGGGACAGGGGAGAGAGACCCAGTACTTC. Translating it yields CASSPGQGRETQYF.

The chain is built from TRBV12-5 and TRBJ2-1, with TRBD2 as a possible D gene (5 bases). V was clipped by 0 bases and J by 0 bases, with 9 bases between them. The CDR3 sequence is 16 residues long. The V gene's germline CDR1 is LGHNT and CDR2 FRNRAP. The CDR3 DNA reads as TGTGCTAGTGGTTTGGTTTACGGGAACTCCTACAATGAGCAGTTCTTC. Protein: CASGLVYGNSYNEQFF.

The chain uses TRBV6-1 and TRBJ1-4; D is perhaps TRBD1 (5 bases). CDR1 and CDR2 (germline): MNHNS, SASEGT. This CDR3 has 18 residues. Trimming left V 1 base short and J 0 bases short, with 15 bases between. The CDR3 loop is CASSEEDSKFSTNEKLFF. Here the CDR3 DNA reads TGTGCCAGCAGTGAAGAAGACAGTAAATTTTCAACTAATGAAAAACTGTTTTTT.

The chain employs TRBV5-3 and TRBJ2-3, with 9 positions matching TRBD2. TRBV5-3 is annotated as an ORF whose role is uncertain. Unmatched junction bases numbered 20, after V lost 3 bases and J lost 0 bases. The CDR3 runs 21 residues. The CDR3: CARSSLAAGGPGERSTDTQYF. The CDR3 DNA follows: TGTGCCAGAAGCTCCCTGGCCGCGGGAGGGCCGGGGGAACGTAGCACAGATACGCAGTATTTT.

The chain has TRBV7-9 and TRBJ1-4; no definite D call. The CDR3 has 16 residues. Germline CDR1 SEHNR, CDR2 FQNEAQ (reference sequence). V was trimmed by 4 bases and J by 5 bases, leaving 17 bases between them. The chain's CDR3 is CASSSTSPEINEKLFF. DNA for the CDR3: TGTGCCAGCAGCTCCACATCCCCGGAGATAAATGAAAAACTGTTTTTT.

The rearrangement links TRBV4-1 to TRBJ1-5, with D possibly matching TRBD1 (6 bases). In germline, CDR1 is MGHRA, CDR2 YSYEKL. The V gene lost 4 bases and the J gene lost 6 bases, with 13 bases spanning the gap. This CDR3 has 14 amino acids. The CDR3 DNA reads as TGCGCCAGCAGCCTTAACAGGGCTGGTCAGCCCCAGCATTTT. This codes for CASSLNRAGQPQHF.

V and J are TRBV6-5 and TRBJ2-7, with 10 nucleotides matching TRBD2. Germline trimming cut 3 bases from V and 5 bases from J; bases unmatched to any gene: 10. CDR1 is MNHEY and CDR2 is SVGAGI in the germline V gene. This CDR3 comprises 16 residues. The CDR3 protein is CASSYAGTSALHEQYF. In DNA form, the CDR3 reads TGTGCCAGCAGTTATGCCGGGACTAGCGCCCTCCACGAGCAGTACTTC.

V gene TRBV10-1 combines with J gene TRBJ1-5, with 7 nucleotides matching TRBD1. CDR3 length: 13 amino acids. Germline loops: CDR1 WNHNN, CDR2 SYGVQD (reference sequence). V lost 4 bases and J lost 4; bases outside the gene matches: 1. The CDR3 loop reads CASSGQGNQPQHF. The CDR3 region has the DNA TGCGCCAGCAGTGGACAGGGAAATCAGCCCCAGCATTTT.

In DNA, the CDR3 is TGTGCCAGCAGTTACTCGACAGGGGGCAAGGACACCTTC. Translation: CASSYSTGGKDTF. The rearrangement uses TRBV6-5 and TRBJ1-2; TRBD1 matches at 10 bases. The V segment lost 0 bases and the J segment 12 bases; nucleotides outside the gene matches: 4. Germline CDR1 is MNHEY and CDR2 is SVGAGI. The CDR3 runs to 13 residues.

This chain links TRBV5-1 with TRBJ2-5; no clear D gene. Germline CDR1 reads SGHRS; CDR2 reads YFSETQ. The germline V and J ends were trimmed by 6 bases and 5 bases, with 14 bases remaining between them. The CDR3 has 13 amino acids. The CDR3 loop reads CASNDVGGETQYF. In nucleotides, the CDR3 is TGCGCCAGCAATGACGTTGGCGGCGAGACCCAGTACTTC.

This clone was found once. The chain recombines TRBV4-1 with TRBJ2-1, with TRBD1 identical over 8 bases. V was clipped by 7 bases and J by 0 bases; unmatched bases: 14. This CDR3 is built from 18 residues. The germline V gene has CDR1 MGHRA and CDR2 YSYEKL. The CDR3 DNA reads as TGCGCCAGCACCCCGACAGGGGAGCTCGGCGGCTCCTACAATGAGCAGTTCTTC. This codes for CASTPTGELGGSYNEQFF.

The chain recombines TRBV5-1 with TRBJ2-1, with 11 bases lining up with TRBD2. The CDR3 loop spans 16 amino acids. Germline trimming cut 0 bases from V and 5 bases from J; bases unmatched to any gene: 4. In germline, CDR1 is SGHRS, CDR2 YFSETQ. The CDR3 sequence: CASSLDGTSGNNEQFF. The CDR3 nucleotides are TGCGCCAGCAGCTTGGATGGGACTAGCGGAAACAATGAGCAGTTCTTC.